These 8 T cell receptor beta chains share one sample of origin, sequenced in a study of memory CD4+ T cells and cytomegalovirus serostatus. Libraries were prepared by immunoSEQ multiplex PCR; TCRdb keeps only in-frame clonotypes and omits some of them. The sample lists some 53,000 clones; 60% to 80% were seen once. The sort gate was single viable CD3+CD4+CD8-CD45RO+ cells for memory CD4+ T cells. Sample: memory CD4+ T cells from blood. The receptors come from an adult in good health and CMV-seronegative.

This chain connects TRBV12-2 to TRBJ1-6. TRBV12-2 counts as a pseudogene. The CDR3 is made up of 17 amino acids. The CDR3 reads CASRPPRLGDRDSPLHF. DNA of the CDR3: TGTGCAAGTCGCCCCCCCCGTCTGGGGGATAGAGATTCACCCCTCCACTTT.

V is TRBV5-1 and J is TRBJ2-2, with 7 bases identical to TRBD2. Losses at the gene ends were 0 bases for V and 6 bases for J; bases not matched to a gene: 5. Germline V gene sequence: CDR1 SGHRS, CDR2 YFSETQ. The CDR3 spans 15 residues. CDR3 DNA: TGCGCCAGCAGCTTGGACCCTCGGGGGGCCGGGGAGCTGTTTTTT. Its translation: CASSLDPRGAGELFF.

This clone was detected only once. J is TRBJ2-7 and V is TRBV9; 9 bases line up with TRBD1. Per the germline V gene, CDR1 is SGDLS and CDR2 is YYNGEE. This CDR3 is built from 14 residues. The J segment lost 2 bases and the V segment lost 4 bases, leaving 4 bases of the junction unmatched. The CDR3 here is CASSPGQGAYEQYF. CDR3 sequence (DNA): TGTGCCAGCAGCCCGGGACAGGGAGCCTACGAGCAGTACTTC.

The chain recombines TRBV10-2 with TRBJ2-5; D gene unclear. The CDR3 is made up of 14 amino acids. V gave up 3 bases and J gave up 3 bases, with 11 bases separating them. The V gene's germline CDR1 is WSHSY and CDR2 SAAADI. The CDR3 region is CASSEVWQEETQYF. The DNA of the CDR3 is TGCGCCAGCAGTGAAGTTTGGCAGGAAGAGACCCAGTACTTC.

The V and J genes are TRBV7-8 and TRBJ1-2, with D possibly TRBD1 on 5 matching bases. This CDR3 is built from 14 residues. CDR1 is SGHVS, CDR2 FQNEAQ, per germline. V dropped 1 base and J dropped 3 bases, with 9 bases sitting between them. The CDR3 DNA is TGTGCCAGCAGCTTAGATGGGGGGGACTATGGCTACACCTTC. Amino acid sequence: CASSLDGGDYGYTF.

The V call is TRBV28, the J call TRBJ2-4; no reliable D call. V dropped 3 bases and J dropped 7 bases, with 10 bases sitting between them. The CDR3 covers 13 residues. Germline values: CDR1 MDHEN, CDR2 SYDVKM. In DNA, the CDR3 is TGTGCCAGCAGTTTTGTGGCCCCGAACATTCAGTACTTC. Encoded protein: CASSFVAPNIQYF.

The CDR3 coding sequence is TGTGCCAGTAGTATAGGACGAGGGGACACCTACGAGCAGTACTTC. Its protein is CASSIGRGDTYEQYF. The chain is built from TRBV19 and TRBJ2-7; weak D call: TRBD1 (6 bases). The CDR3 contains 15 residues. The V end was cut by 1 base, the J end by 2 bases, with 12 bases between. Per germline, CDR1 LNHDA and CDR2 SQIVND (reference sequence).

V and J are TRBV2 and TRBJ2-2; perhaps TRBD2 as D (6 bases). This CDR3 is built from 16 residues. Germline CDR1 and CDR2: SNHLY and FYNNEI. The V end was cut by 4 bases, the J end by 4 bases, with 16 bases between. CDR3 bases: TGTGCCAGCAGTGGGGGGGACCAGATTGTCACCGGGGAGCTGTTTTTT. This translates into CASSGGDQIVTGELFF.